One TCR beta chain is described in this entry. These data originate in a study of control samples from healthy donors and cancer patients. Germline loops: CDR1 GTSNPN, CDR2 SVGIG (reference sequence). This CDR3 is 13 amino acids long. V was clipped by 8 bases and J by 2 bases, with 13 bases between them. Here immunoSEQ multiplex PCR was the method, and the copy in TCRdb shows in-frame clones only, minus some. The sample carries some 120,000 clones, approximately 90% recorded once. This chain joins TRBV30 and TRBJ1-3, with D hard to call. Sequencing used blood. This TCR was sampled from a man between 18 and 29 years old in good health. The DNA for the CDR3 is TGTGCCGGAAGTAAGGGTACTGGAAACACCATATATTTT. Translated: CAGSKGTGNTIYF.